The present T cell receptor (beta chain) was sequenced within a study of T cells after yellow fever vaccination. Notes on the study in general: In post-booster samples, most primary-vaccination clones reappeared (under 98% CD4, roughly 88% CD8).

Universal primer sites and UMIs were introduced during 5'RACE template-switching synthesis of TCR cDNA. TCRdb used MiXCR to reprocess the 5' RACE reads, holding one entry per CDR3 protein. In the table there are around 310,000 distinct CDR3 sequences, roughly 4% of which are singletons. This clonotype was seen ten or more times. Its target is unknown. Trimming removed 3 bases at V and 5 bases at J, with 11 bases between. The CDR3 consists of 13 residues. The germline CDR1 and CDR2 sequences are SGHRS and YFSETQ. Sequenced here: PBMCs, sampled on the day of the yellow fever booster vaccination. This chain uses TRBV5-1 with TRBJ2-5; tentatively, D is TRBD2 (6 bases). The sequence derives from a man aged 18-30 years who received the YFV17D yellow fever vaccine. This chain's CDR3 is CASSWRERETQYF. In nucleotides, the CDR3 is TGCGCCAGCAGCTGGAGGGAACGGGAGACCCAGTACTTC.